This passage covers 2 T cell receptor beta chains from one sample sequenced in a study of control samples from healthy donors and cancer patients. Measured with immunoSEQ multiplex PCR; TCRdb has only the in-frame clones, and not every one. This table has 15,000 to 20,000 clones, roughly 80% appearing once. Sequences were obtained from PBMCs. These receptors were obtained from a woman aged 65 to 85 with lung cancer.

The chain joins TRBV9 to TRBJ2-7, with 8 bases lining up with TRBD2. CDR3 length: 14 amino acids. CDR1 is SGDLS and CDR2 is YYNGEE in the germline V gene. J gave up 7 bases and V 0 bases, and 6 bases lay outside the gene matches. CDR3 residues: CASSVASGSWEQYF. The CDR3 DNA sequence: TGTGCCAGCAGCGTAGCCAGCGGGAGTTGGGAGCAGTACTTC.

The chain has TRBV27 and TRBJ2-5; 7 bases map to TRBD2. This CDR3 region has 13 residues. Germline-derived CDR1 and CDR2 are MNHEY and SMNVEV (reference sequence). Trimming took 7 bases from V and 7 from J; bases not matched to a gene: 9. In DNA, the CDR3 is TGTGCCAGCAACACGAGACCGGGGGGGACCCAGTACTTC. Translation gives CASNTRPGGTQYF.